What follows is one T cell receptor (beta chain) and its context. The data are from a study of ipilimumab plus nivolumab after autologous stem cell transplantation. Germline lookup yields CDR1 LNHDA and CDR2 SQIVND (reference sequence). The CDR3 runs 13 residues. Trimming left V 7 bases short and J 0 bases short, with 9 bases between. The assay was immunoSEQ multiplex PCR, and TCRdb's table has in-frame clones only and misses some. The repertoire holds about 25,000 clones, roughly 84% seen once, with roughly 5.5% in the top ten. The sequence was collected from a male donor with diffuse large B-cell lymphoma. The chain carries TRBV19 and TRBJ1-2; no reliable D call. The material sequenced was PBMCs, taken in a trial of ipilimumab plus nivolumab as post-transplant consolidation. The CDR3 nucleotides are TGTGCCAGTACCTATACTGCTAACTATGGCTACACCTTC. Residues: CASTYTANYGYTF.